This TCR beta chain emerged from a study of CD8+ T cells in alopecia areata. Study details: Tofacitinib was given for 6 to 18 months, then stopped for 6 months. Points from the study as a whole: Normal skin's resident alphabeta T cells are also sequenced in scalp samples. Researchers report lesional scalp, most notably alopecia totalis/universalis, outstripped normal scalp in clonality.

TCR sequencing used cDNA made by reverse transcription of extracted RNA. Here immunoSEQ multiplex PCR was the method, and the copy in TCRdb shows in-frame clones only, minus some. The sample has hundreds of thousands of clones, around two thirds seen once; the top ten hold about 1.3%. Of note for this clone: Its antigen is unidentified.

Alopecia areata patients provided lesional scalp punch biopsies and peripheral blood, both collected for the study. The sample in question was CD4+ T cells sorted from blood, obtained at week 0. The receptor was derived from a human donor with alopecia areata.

The CDR3 region has the DNA TGCAGCGTTGAAGGGGCGGGGCAAGAGACCCAGTACTTC. This gives the protein CSVEGAGQETQYF. The V gene is TRBV29-1, the J gene TRBJ2-5, with D possibly matching TRBD2 (6 bases). V was trimmed by 1 base and J by 2 bases, leaving 8 bases between them. There are 13 residues in the CDR3. The germline V gene encodes CDR1 SQVTM and CDR2 ANQGSEA.